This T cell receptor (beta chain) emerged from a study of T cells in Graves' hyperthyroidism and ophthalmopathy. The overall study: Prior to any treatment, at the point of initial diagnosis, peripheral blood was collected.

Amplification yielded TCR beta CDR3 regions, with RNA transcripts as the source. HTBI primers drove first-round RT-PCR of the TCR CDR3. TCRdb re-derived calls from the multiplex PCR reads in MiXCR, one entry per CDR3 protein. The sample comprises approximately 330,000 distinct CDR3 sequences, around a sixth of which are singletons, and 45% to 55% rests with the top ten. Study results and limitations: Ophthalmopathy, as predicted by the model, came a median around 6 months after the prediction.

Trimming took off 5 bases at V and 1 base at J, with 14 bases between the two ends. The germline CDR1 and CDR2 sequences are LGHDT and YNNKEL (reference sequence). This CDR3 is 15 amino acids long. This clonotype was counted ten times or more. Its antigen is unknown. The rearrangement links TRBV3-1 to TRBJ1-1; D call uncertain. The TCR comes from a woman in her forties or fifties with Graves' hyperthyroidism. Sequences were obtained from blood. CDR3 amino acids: CASSAAWQTNTEAFF. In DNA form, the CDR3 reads TGTGCCAGCAGCGCCGCCTGGCAGACGAACACTGAAGCTTTCTTT.